This T cell receptor (beta chain) was sequenced in a study of blood T cell repertoires in COVID-19. Study-wide context: Acute-phase and convalescent COVID-19 samples originated in the United States, Italy and Spain.

The method was immunoSEQ multiplex PCR; TCRdb's version includes in-frame clones alone and lacks a portion of them. The top ten hold roughly 10% of the sample, which has 250,000 to 300,000 clones, 80% to 90% seen once. V lost 5 bases, J lost 0 bases, and 8 bases lay in between. Germline lookup yields CDR1 LGHNT and CDR2 FRNRAP. This CDR3 has 14 amino acids. V is TRBV12-5 and J is TRBJ2-1; no clear D. Specimen: peripheral blood. This TCR was recovered from an older woman with COVID-19, enrolled during active disease. CDR3 in DNA: TGTGCTAGTGGTCTCAGGCGCTCCTACAATGAGCAGTTCTTC. Translation gives CASGLRRSYNEQFF.